Listed here is a single TCR beta chain. Its antigen has not been determined. Per-base qualities were not stored, and no clone one base away is much larger. This sample is drawn from a study of vaccination effects on CD4 cells after COVID-19 (dated by TCRdb to 2021 to 2024). Looking at the study overall: Each participant received two doses of an mRNA SARS-CoV-2 vaccine, either BNT162b2 or mRNA-1273. The study compared SARS-CoV-2 spike-specific CD4+ TCR repertoires before and after mRNA vaccination in COVID-19 convalescent patients and infection-naive vaccine recipients. The full study included around ten COVID-19 convalescent patients and a few SARS-CoV-2-naive healthy vaccine recipients. The Oncomine TCR Beta short-read assay on an Illumina iSeq 100 was used to sequence cultures from other donors in the study. Broad study findings and their caveats: Marked clonal contraction was observed in both infection-induced and vaccine-induced clones at late post-vaccination timepoints, consistent with waning T cell responses. Only a small number of convalescent patients were included, and no early post-infection timepoints were available, which limited the study. In healthy vaccine recipients, vaccine-induced clones were almost all SARS-CoV-2 mono-reactive, with only 1 of 255 being cross-reactive with common cold coronaviruses.

Preparation of the library involved the immunoSEQ multiplex PCR assay. TCR beta CDR3 sequencing was performed on DNA from the cultured, isolated CD4+ T cells. The authors' pipeline ran thus. Non-productive TCR sequences were discarded, and reads were trimmed to the CDR3 region, with only CDR3s of 7 or more amino acids retained. The MANAFEST web app was used to identify antigen-specific clonotypes by comparing expansion in peptide wells with expansion in reference cultures. To be called positive, a clone needed expansion at FDR<0.05 compared with the reference and with all other wells, an odds ratio greater than 5, and a frequency greater than 0.1% in two replicate wells. A clonotype was defined as cross-reactive if the clonotype was significantly expanded both in SARS-CoV-2 spike wells and in at least one common cold coronavirus spike condition. CDR3 similarity was assessed by Levenshtein distance with the stringdist R package, and unrooted trees were built with ape in R 3.6.1. In its TCRdb copy, this immuneACCESS table keeps in-frame sequences only and misses some clones. Where compared with another copy, unresolved V genes explain less than half of these, and the others have no known cause. The V and J calls and the clone size are those of that table, but D and trimming were determined from the DNA. Counted in this sample were tens of thousands of clones; 73% of them appeared once. The top ten clonotypes cover approximately 10% of the sample.

The CDR1 and CDR2 encoded by the germline V gene are KGHSH and LQKENI. The trim is 1 base for V and 5 bases for J, with a gap of 14 bases between the germline ends. The CDR3 runs 15 amino acids, cysteine and phenylalanine included. Left in the record is the CDR3 DNA by itself, 45 bases read in frame from the first base. In the ViraFEST assay, PBMC were stimulated with viral peptide pools, and antigen-specific CD4+ T cell clonotypes were then identified by expansion using TCR sequencing. After more than 9 days of culture, CD4+ T cells were isolated with the EasySep CD4+ T cell isolation kit. Negative nucleocapsid antibody results before and after vaccination confirmed that the healthy vaccine recipients had no prior SARS-CoV-2 infection. Approximately 2 million PBMC per well were cultured with 9 to 10 ug/ml peptides in IMDM containing 5% human AB serum, roughly 9.5 IU/ml IL-2 and gentamicin. On days 3 and 7, half of the culture medium was replaced with fresh IL-2-containing medium. Each peptide stimulation condition was cultured in triplicate wells unless otherwise noted. PBMC were separated from whole blood using Ficoll-Paque Plus gradient centrifugation and were then either cryopreserved at -140C or used fresh. The overlapping peptide pools covered the spike proteins of SARS-CoV-2 and of the common cold coronaviruses HCoV-NL63, HCoV-OC43 and HCoV-229E. Genomic DNA was extracted from cultured CD4+ T cells with the QIAamp micro DNA kit.

In this chain, TRBV18 is recombined with TRBJ1-1, with the identity of the D gene unclear. The clonotype was recovered from a human donor who received a COVID-19 vaccine. Sequencing used CD4+ T cells from PBMCs cultured with HCoV-229E spike peptides, obtained before COVID-19 vaccination. This sample's cell subset or site label indicates: HCoV-229E spike overlapping peptide pool stimulation. The CDR3 sequence is CASSPRSTSETEAFF. The nucleotides are TGTGCCAGCTCACCACGGTCCACATCAGAAACTGAAGCTTTCTTT.